Listed below are T cell receptor beta chains from one sample, sequenced in a study of T cell responses to AZD1222 COVID-19 vaccine. Sequencing used immunoSEQ multiplex PCR; TCRdb keeps in-frame clones, though not all of them. Of about 120,000 clones detected, 80% to 90% appear once; the ten largest clones hold about 3.1%. The input for sequencing was peripheral blood, taken on day 0 of AZD1222 vaccination. All receptors derive from an adult in good health. CDR3s leave out the opening cysteine and the closing phenylalanine or tryptophan.

CDR3aa,v_gene,j_gene
ASSLDRGADTQY,TRBV5-1,TRBJ2-3
ASSFDGGSNQPQH,TRBV27,TRBJ1-5
ASSQEPGLAGRETQY,TRBV3-1/TRBV3-2,TRBJ2-5
ASSPDASEGDEQF,TRBV18,TRBJ2-1
ASSTLIYGYT,TRBV7-9,TRBJ1-2
ASSSNPALYGYT,TRBV7-2,TRBJ1-2
ASSYQTGTEQF,TRBV6-2/TRBV6-3,TRBJ2-1
ASSQGSVGDTQY,TRBV3-1/TRBV3-2,TRBJ2-3
ASRADRGYGYT,TRBV6-5,TRBJ1-2
ASAGVVGTDTQY,TRBV2,TRBJ2-3
ASRQGDQPQH,TRBV6-5,TRBJ1-5
ASSFGQAEGAF,TRBV7-2,TRBJ1-1
ARSLARLQH,TRBV5-3,TRBJ1-5
ASSLREGQPQH,TRBV12-3/TRBV12-4,TRBJ1-5
ASSPGGLIVDTQY,TRBV7-8,TRBJ2-3
ASSELGTVYEQY,TRBV6-1,TRBJ2-7
ASSPPTPGTGPSPGGYT,TRBV18,TRBJ1-2
ASISRPQSGNTIY,TRBV6-5,TRBJ1-3
ASSQDFRSSSYEQY,TRBV14,TRBJ2-7
ASSPWASGRARQY,TRBV3-1/TRBV3-2,TRBJ2-7